The present T cell receptor beta chain was sequenced within a study of T cell responses to AZD1222 COVID-19 vaccine. The wider study: Whether given at about 4 or about 12 weeks, second doses were pooled.

Clones were sequenced by immunoSEQ multiplex PCR, and TCRdb holds only the in-frame ones, with some missing. The table has 150,000 to 200,000 clones, around nine tenths seen once. Findings and caveats of the study: At baseline, just 6 or 7 AZD1222 recipients tested seropositive. Mostly white British, mostly female donors; authors suggested clonal diversity may be underestimated. Repertoires were collected only later (after the peak T cell response had occurred).

With regard to this clone: Its matching antigen is unknown.

The receptor comes from an adult in good health. Sequencing used peripheral blood, obtained on day 0 of AZD1222 vaccination.

The DNA of the CDR3 is TGTGCCAGCTCAGCCTTAGGGCAGCCCCAGCATTTT. It translates to CASSALGQPQHF. The genes are TRBV12-3 or TRBV12-4 and TRBJ1-5; D is unresolved. The CDR3 is 12 residues long. Trimming cost V 8 bases and J 7 bases, with 12 bases left between them.